This TCR beta chain is drawn from a study of blood T cells in healthy people across ages. Findings and limits, study-wide: The unknown donor CMV status may have confounded expanded clonotype changes. More naive CD4+ cells and higher diversity marked long-lived donors relative to aged donors. The study regarded diversity estimates from one million T cells as underestimates.

A second PCR of about 7 to 12 cycles used a sample-barcoded 5' primer and a J-beta primer mix. Researchers report that a template-switch adaptor with 12 random nucleotides tagged each cDNA molecule. TCRdb re-called the 5' RACE reads through MiXCR, storing one row per CDR3 protein. The sample lists about 1.8 million distinct CDR3 sequences, about 50% occurring once. The CDR3 length is 14 residues. Per germline, CDR1 SEHNR and CDR2 FQNEAQ (reference sequence). V lost 6 bases and J lost 7, with 18 bases in between. A note on this clonotype: Its matching antigen is unknown.

The TCR sequence derives from a woman in her 40s in good health. This chain uses TRBV7-9 with TRBJ1-1; a weak D match, TRBD1 (5 bases). Input material: blood. The CDR3 protein is CASRTDSSGYEAFF. The CDR3, as DNA: TGTGCCAGCAGAACAGACAGTAGCGGATATGAAGCTTTCTTT.